The T cell receptor beta chain under discussion was sequenced for a study of blood T cell repertoires in COVID-19 (dated by TCRdb to the early 2020s). Turning to the overall study: The collaborator samples originated in the United States, Italy and Spain and spanned the acute and convalescent phases of COVID-19. The material from the prospective study consisted of cDNA or gDNA derived from T cells, B-cell-depleted T cells, or PBMCs. The repertoires were made available in a free public database intended to serve as a resource for research on the immune response to SARS-CoV-2. Samples were obtained from the ongoing ImmuneRACE study (first 160 participants) and from 1,254 subjects provided by 6 global collaborators. HLA class I and class II types, where available, came from metadata supplied by the sample provider rather than from assay-based typing. Deeply sampled blood TCRbeta repertoires from subjects exposed to, actively infected with, or recovered from COVID-19 were included in the dataset. A de-identified subject ID, COVID-19 status, age in years and sex were almost always included in the sample metadata.

TCRbeta CDR3 regions were amplified from genomic DNA by means of the immunoSEQ Assay, a bias-controlled multiplex PCR. The published analysis was carried out like this. The number of nucleated cells in each sample was estimated by amplification of reference gene primers within the assay. To quantify the absolute abundance of each unique TCRbeta CDR3 rearrangement, sequence reads were collapsed and filtered. For each sample, productive Simpson clonality was calculated as the square root of Simpson's diversity index across productive rearrangements. Drawn from immuneACCESS, this table holds only the in-frame rearrangements with V and J called that TCRdb kept. Clones are partly lost; checked studies trace under half to an unresolved V gene and leave the rest unexplained. V and J calls and clone size are as listed in that table; D and trimming were resolved from the DNA. The sample table contains some 160,000 clones; only one count was recorded for roughly 90% of them. Of the sample, approximately 3% is held by the ten largest clones.

The germline V gene specifies SGHRS as CDR1 and YFSETQ as CDR2. V has 3 bases trimmed and J has 9 bases trimmed; junction bases matching no gene number 5. The CDR3 starts with the cysteine, ends with the phenylalanine, and has 13 residues. Kept here is only the CDR3 DNA, which spans 39 bases and is read in frame from base 1. The collaborating institutions used their own protocols to collect whole blood in K2EDTA tubes. For TCRbeta analysis, collaborators shipped samples in one of three forms: frozen whole blood, isolated PBMCs, or DNA extracted from either of those sample types. A word on this clone: The specificity of this receptor is unknown. Base qualities were left out, and no much larger clone turns up one base away.

Here is what the overall study found, with its caveats: The quantity of clinical and demographic metadata differed by source and by participant and was supplied without curation.

The sample comprised peripheral blood. The clonotype was recovered from a man aged 55 to 70 with acute or convalescent COVID-19. The receptor chain draws on TRBV5-1 and TRBJ1-1; 10 bases in between match TRBD1. The CDR3 sequence is CASSSGQGGKAFF. DNA sequence: TGCGCCAGCAGCTCAGGACAGGGGGGAAAAGCTTTCTTT. With the rest looked up from the reference TRBV5-1 and TRBJ1-1 genes rather than sequenced, the full variable domain is KAGVTQTPRYLIKTRGQQVTLSCSPISGHRSVSWYQQTPGQGLQFLFEYFSETQRNKGNFPGRFSGRQFSNSRSEMNVSTLELGDSALYLCASSSGQGGKAFFGQGTRLTVV.